The 13 T cell receptor beta chains presented below share a single source sample, sequenced in a study of Graves' ophthalmopathy and Graves' hyperthyroidism. Amplification targeted the TCR beta CDR3 regions, with RNA transcripts as the source material. First-round RT-PCR used HTBI primers; second-round multiplex PCR followed. TCRdb used MiXCR to reprocess the multiplex PCR reads, holding one entry per CDR3 protein. The sample comprises about 740,000 distinct CDR3 sequences, 40% of which are singletons, and 35% to 55% rests with the top ten. Material for sequencing was peripheral blood. These receptors were obtained from an adult man with Graves' ophthalmopathy.

This clonotype was seen many times. The chain employs TRBV7-6 and TRBJ1-2; TRBD1 is a possible D gene (6 bases). Trimming cost V 5 bases and J 7 bases, with 20 bases left between them. The CDR3 has 15 residues. CDR1 SGHVS and CDR2 FNYEAQ come from the germline V gene. In DNA form, the CDR3 reads TGTGCCAGCAGCCCCTGGGCAGGGGAGTTGAGTGGCTACACCTTC. It encodes CASSPWAGELSGYTF.

The chain has TRBV7-2 and TRBJ2-7, with 7 bases fitting TRBD2. Germline V gene lookup returns CDR1 SGHTA and CDR2 FQGNSA. CDR3 length: 15 amino acids. V trimming: 4 bases; J trimming: 5 bases; junction bases outside the gene matches: 11. The CDR3 DNA reads TGTGCCAGCAGCTACCTTTTGGGGGGGTATCACGAGCAGTACTTC. This translates into CASSYLLGGYHEQYF.

This clonotype was detected many times. The J gene is TRBJ2-5, the V gene TRBV7-6, with D perhaps assigned TRBD1 or TRBD2 (5 bases each). The germline gives CDR1 SGHVS, CDR2 FNYEAQ. The V gene lost 1 base and the J gene lost 3 bases, with 12 bases spanning the gap. This CDR3 contains 15 residues. In DNA form, the CDR3 reads TGTGCCAGCAGCTTAGGCGGGCAGGGAAAAGAGACCCAGTACTTC. This gives the protein CASSLGGQGKETQYF.

This clonotype was recorded many times. The rearrangement joins TRBV2 to TRBJ2-7; 11 nucleotides align to TRBD1. The CDR3 extends over 15 amino acids. Trimming cost V 7 bases and J 0 bases; bases outside gene matches: 5. Germline V CDR1 and CDR2: SNHLY, FYNNEI. DNA for the CDR3: TGTGCCAGCATTCCGGACAGGGGGCCCTCCTACGAGCAGTACTTC. Translating gives CASIPDRGPSYEQYF. Combining the CDR3 with reference TRBV2 and TRBJ2-7 gives the whole variable domain EPEVTQTPSHQVTQMGQEVILRCVPISNHLYFYWYRQILGQKVEFLVSFYNNEISEKSEIFDDQFSVERPDGSNFTLKIRSTKLEDSAMYFCASIPDRGPSYEQYFGPGTRLTVT.

This clonotype was observed a few times. The rearrangement joins TRBV25-1 to TRBJ1-6; TRBD1 agrees at 7 bases. Germline trimming cut 11 bases from V and 5 bases from J; bases unmatched to any gene: 12. Germline CDR1 reads MGHDK; CDR2 reads SYGVNS. CDR3 length: 15 amino acids. The CDR3 coding sequence is TGTGCCTGGACTCCCACAGGGGCGAATAATTCACCCCTCCACTTT. Its protein product is CAWTPTGANNSPLHF.

V usage is TRBV10-3 and J usage is TRBJ1-3; D is perhaps TRBD1 (5 bases). Trimming removed 5 bases from V and 8 bases from J, with 22 bases in between. Per the germline V gene, CDR1 is ENHRY and CDR2 is SYGVKD. The CDR3 is 16 amino acids. The CDR3 DNA reads as TGTGCCATCAGTATTACCCGGGGCTCGAGTGGCTACACCATATATTTT. It codes for CAISITRGSSGYTIYF.

On this clonotype itself: Since no conserved phenylalanine or tryptophan closes the CDR3, a read error is the likely cause. CDR3 nucleotides: TGTGCCAGCAGTGATCAGTACTACGAGCAGTTCTTA. Its protein is CASSDQYYEQFL. The V gene is TRBV2, the J gene TRBJ2-1; D not certain. The CDR3 has 12 amino acids. In germline, CDR1 is SNHLY, CDR2 FYNNEI. With 3 bases removed from V and 10 bases from J, the gap between germline ends came to 10 bases.

The V gene is TRBV7-2, the J gene TRBJ1-2; no clear D. Germline-derived CDR1 and CDR2 are SGHTA and FQGNSA. The germline V and J ends were trimmed by 5 bases and 2 bases, with 12 bases remaining between them. The CDR3 length is 14 residues. This CDR3 reads CASSLSTENYGYTF. The CDR3 bases are TGTGCCAGCAGCCTCAGTACCGAGAACTATGGCTACACCTTC. Filled out from reference TRBV7-2 and TRBJ1-2, the complete variable domain reads GAGVSQSPSNKVTEKGKDVELRCDPISGHTALYWYRQSLGQGLEFLIYFQGNSAPDKSGLPSDRFSAERTGGSVSTLTIQRTQQEDSAVYLCASSLSTENYGYTFGSGTRLTVV.

This clonotype showed up just a few times. This chain joins TRBV6-4 and TRBJ2-7; D might be TRBD1 or TRBD2, each matching 6 bases. Trimming removed 7 bases from V and 5 bases from J, with 18 bases in between. The CDR3 is 14 residues long. Germline CDR1 is MRHNA and CDR2 is SNTAGT. Here the CDR3 DNA reads TGTGCCAGCACCACCTCAGGGGAGGACGACGAGCAGTACTTC. It is translated as CASTTSGEDDEQYF.

This clonotype showed up just a few times. V usage is TRBV20-1 and J usage is TRBJ1-1; a possible D gene is TRBD1 (5 bases). Trimming took off 0 bases at V and 6 bases at J, with 17 bases between the two ends. This CDR3 comprises 15 residues. Germline V lookup: CDR1 DFQATT, CDR2 SNEGSKA (reference sequence). CDR3 nucleotides: TGCAGTGCTAGAGATTTGGGGGGTACACCCGCTGAAGCTTTCTTT. This translates into CSARDLGGTPAEAFF.

This clonotype was seen a few times. J is TRBJ2-5 and V is TRBV7-6; possible D gene TRBD2, 6 bases. V lost 5 bases to trimming and J lost 4 bases, with 20 bases between them. The CDR3 runs to 16 residues. CDR1 and CDR2 (germline): SGHVS, FNYEAQ. CDR3 residues: CASSTLGGLGGETQYF. CDR3 bases: TGTGCCAGCAGCACCCTCGGGGGTTTGGGGGGAGAGACCCAGTACTTC.

The chain couples TRBV10-3 to TRBJ2-3, with D uncertain. V lost 3 bases, J lost 6 bases, and 7 bases lay in between. The CDR3 loop spans 12 amino acids. Germline values: CDR1 ENHRY, CDR2 SYGVKD. The CDR3 protein is CAISDATDTQYF. CDR3 DNA: TGTGCCATCAGTGACGCAACGGATACGCAGTATTTT.

The chain links TRBV10-3 to TRBJ2-5; D may be TRBD1 (6 bases). Trimming took 5 bases from V and 2 from J, leaving 9 bases between them. The length of the CDR3 is 13 residues. The germline gives CDR1 ENHRY, CDR2 SYGVKD. CDR3 sequence: CAISWTAQETQYF. The CDR3 DNA reads as TGTGCCATCAGTTGGACAGCGCAAGAGACCCAGTACTTC.